The sequence of this T cell receptor beta chain was determined in a study of untreated major depressive disorder (dated by TCRdb to 2016 to 2019). Regarding the study in general: In this cross-sectional case-control comparison, antidepressant-free major depressive disorder patients and individually matched non-depressed controls were compared on T cell phenotype and TCR repertoire. Differences in Vbeta 5.1, Vbeta 11 and Vbeta 22 usage observed by flow cytometry in the whole cohort were followed up by sequencing. The full study reports these points: In the sequencing data, TRBV25-01 and TRBV02-01 usage was found to follow the flow-cytometry pattern, although statistical significance was not reached. Strict matching and exclusion criteria produced a comparatively small study sample, limiting generalizability of findings. For the sequencing comparisons, planned one-tailed tests were run on just three Vbeta families that had been chosen in advance. In every sequenced subject, the top five TRBV05-01 clones were all identified as private clones. Higher TRBV05-01 (Vbeta 5.1) usage among CD4+ T cells of depressed patients compared with controls was confirmed by sequencing, with p = 0.040 in a one-tailed test.

This clone was picked up one time. What antigen it recognizes has not been identified. No base quality information exists; no much larger clone differs at one position. The Qiagen DNeasy Blood and Tissue Kit was used to extract total genomic DNA from the purified CD4+ T cells. Amplification and sequencing of the TCRbeta CDR3 region, as defined according to IMGT, were carried out with immunoSEQ immunosequencing protocols. The paper's processing steps were these. The immunoSEQ service preprocessed the raw sequence data to correct PCR and sequencing errors. After being loaded into the immunoSEQ Analyzer, the data underwent further analysis with VDJtools v1.0.7. Patient-control differences were tested with the paired Wilcoxon signed-rank test. In its TCRdb copy, this immuneACCESS table keeps in-frame sequences only and misses some clones. Where compared with another copy, unresolved V genes explain less than half of these, and the others have no known cause. V and J calls and clone size come straight from that table; D and trimming were deduced from the DNA. The sample contains 20,000 to 25,000 clones, roughly 86% of them found a single time. 0.45% to 0.55% of the sample lies in the top ten.

Every depressed patient was matched in pairs with a non-depressed control on sex, age, current smoking status and body mass index. Every participant was of European descent. Controls had no mood disorder either currently or in their lifetime and had a Quick Inventory of Depressive Symptoms-Self Report score of 5 or lower. Major medical conditions, Axis I/II comorbidities, regular medication or illicit drug use, and drinking over 100 g alcohol a week were all grounds for excluding any participant. About 30 ml of peripheral blood was collected from each participant into EDTA tubes. CD4+ T cells were purified from thawed PBMCs by magnetic negative selection with the BD IMag Human CD4 T Lymphocyte Enrichment Set. Flow cytometry confirmed that the CD4+ enrichment method typically gave around 95% purity. A subgroup of about five case-control pairs, chosen blind to the chemokine receptor expression and flow-cytometric repertoire skewing results, underwent TCRbeta sequencing. All blood samples were collected in the morning at 8:00 a.m., and PBMCs were isolated by Ficoll-Hypaque gradient centrifugation. PBMCs were gradually cooled to -80 degrees C for cryopreservation and then kept in liquid nitrogen until assay.

V is pruned by 0 bases and J by 1 base, leaving 9 bases of the junction without a gene match. Measured from the cysteine to the phenylalanine, the CDR3 is 17 residues long. The sequence is cut down to CDR3 DNA, 51 bases in frame from base 1. The germline V gene sets CDR1 to SGHRS and CDR2 to YFSETQ. The TCR originated in a woman aged 40 to 50 in good health. The sequence joins TRBV5-1 to TRBJ2-5; TRBD1 aligns with 7 central bases. Sequences were obtained from CD4+ T cells from PBMCs. This receptor carries the CDR3 CASSLDSAGGGQETQYF. The bases are TGCGCCAGCAGCTTGGACTCGGCAGGGGGTGGCCAAGAGACCCAGTACTTC.